These T cell receptor beta chains were read from a single sample in a study of Graves' ophthalmopathy and Graves' hyperthyroidism. TCRdb re-called the multiplex PCR reads through MiXCR, storing one row per CDR3 protein. The table has approximately 50,000 distinct CDR3 sequences, around half seen once. The material sequenced was peripheral blood. The receptor set was obtained from an adult man with Graves' ophthalmopathy. CDR3s include the opening cysteine and the closing phenylalanine or tryptophan. Clone size, where shown, is once, few, many, or a class for clones that have expanded.

TRBV7-9	TRBJ2-3	12	.	CASSLDGDTQYF
TRBV20-1	TRBJ1-2	13	.	CSARARVQDGYTF
TRBV11-2	TRBJ2-2	18	many	CASTLGRSFTRVTGELFF
TRBV20-1	TRBJ2-5	12	.	CSANRGLETQYF
TRBV20-1	TRBJ1-1	14	.	CSAETGQGVGRAFF
TRBV6-1	TRBJ1-2	14	many	CASTYSNGNYGYTF
TRBV13	TRBJ1-5	16	.	CASSLGGEGSNQPQHF
TRBV7-9	TRBJ1-4	15	.	CASSLRLGVNEKLFF
TRBV7-7	TRBJ2-7	15	medium-sized	CASSLGRGKRYEQYF
TRBV5-4	TRBJ1-1	15	.	CASSLGGPPNTEAFF
TRBV9	TRBJ2-3	17	.	CASSVGAGGYSTDTQYF
TRBV20-1	TRBJ1-5	13	many	CSANPTPQQPQHF
TRBV20-1	TRBJ2-2	14	.	CSAKTGTSTGELFF
TRBV15	TRBJ1-1	14	.	CATSSFNPYTEAFF
TRBV7-9	TRBJ2-2	14	many	CASSGTGGTGELFF
TRBV7-6	TRBJ2-1	12	.	CASSLVLNEQFF
TRBV15	TRBJ2-7	12	.	CATSRGGYEQYF
TRBV10-3	TRBJ1-1	13	medium-sized	CAISRDGVTEAFF
TRBV2	TRBJ2-2	16	.	CASSVGANANTGELFF
TRBV15	TRBJ2-1	12	.	CATSVSDYEQFF
TRBV2	TRBJ2-3	14	medium-sized	CASSALVSTDTQYF
TRBV24-1	TRBJ1-1	17	.	CATSDTSGTSGNNEAFF